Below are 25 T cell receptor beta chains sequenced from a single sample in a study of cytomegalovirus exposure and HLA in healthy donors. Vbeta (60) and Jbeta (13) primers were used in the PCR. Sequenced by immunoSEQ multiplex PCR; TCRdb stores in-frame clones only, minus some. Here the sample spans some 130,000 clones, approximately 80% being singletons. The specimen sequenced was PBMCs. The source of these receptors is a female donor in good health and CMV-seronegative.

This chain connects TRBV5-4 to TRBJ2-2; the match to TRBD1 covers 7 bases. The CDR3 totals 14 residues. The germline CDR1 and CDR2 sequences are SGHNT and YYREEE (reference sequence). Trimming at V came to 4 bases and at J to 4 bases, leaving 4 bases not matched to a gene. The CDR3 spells CASSPGTATGELFF. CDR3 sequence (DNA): TGTGCCAGCAGCCCCGGGACAGCCACCGGGGAGCTGTTTTTT.

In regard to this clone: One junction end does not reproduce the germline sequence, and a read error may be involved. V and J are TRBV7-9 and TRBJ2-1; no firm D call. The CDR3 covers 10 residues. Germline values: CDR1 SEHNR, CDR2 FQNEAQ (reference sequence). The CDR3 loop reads CSSSSLEQFF. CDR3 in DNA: TGTTCCAGCAGCTCACTAGAGCAGTTCTTC.

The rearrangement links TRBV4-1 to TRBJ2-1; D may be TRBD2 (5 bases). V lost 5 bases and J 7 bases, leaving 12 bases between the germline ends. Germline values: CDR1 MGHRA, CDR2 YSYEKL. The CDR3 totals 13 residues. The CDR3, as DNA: TGCGCCAGCAGCACCCGCGCGGGTAATGAGCAGTTCTTC. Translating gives CASSTRAGNEQFF.

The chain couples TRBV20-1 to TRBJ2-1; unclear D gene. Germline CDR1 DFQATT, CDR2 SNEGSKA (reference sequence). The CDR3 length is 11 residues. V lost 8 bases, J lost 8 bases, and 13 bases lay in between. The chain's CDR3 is CSSYFVYEQFF. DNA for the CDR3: TGCAGTTCCTATTTTGTTTATGAGCAGTTCTTC.

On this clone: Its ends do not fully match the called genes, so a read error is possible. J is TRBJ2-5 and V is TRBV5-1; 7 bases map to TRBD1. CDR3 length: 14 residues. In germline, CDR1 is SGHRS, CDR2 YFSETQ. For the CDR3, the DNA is TGCGCCGGCAGAATTGACAGGGCTACGGGGACCCAGTACTTC. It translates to CAGRIDRATGTQYF.

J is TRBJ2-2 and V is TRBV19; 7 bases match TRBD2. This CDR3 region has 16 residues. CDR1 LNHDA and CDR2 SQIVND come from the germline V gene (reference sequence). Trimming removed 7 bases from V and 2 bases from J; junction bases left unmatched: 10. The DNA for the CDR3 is TGTGCCAGTACCTACTACGCGGGGGATAACACCGGGGAGCTGTTTTTT. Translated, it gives CASTYYAGDNTGELFF.

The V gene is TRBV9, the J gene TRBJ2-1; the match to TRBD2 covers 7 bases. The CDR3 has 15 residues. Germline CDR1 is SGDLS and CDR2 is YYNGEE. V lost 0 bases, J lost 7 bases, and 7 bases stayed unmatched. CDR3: CASSVVGGRGNEQFF. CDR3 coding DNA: TGTGCCAGCAGCGTAGTGGGCGGGAGAGGGAATGAGCAGTTCTTC.

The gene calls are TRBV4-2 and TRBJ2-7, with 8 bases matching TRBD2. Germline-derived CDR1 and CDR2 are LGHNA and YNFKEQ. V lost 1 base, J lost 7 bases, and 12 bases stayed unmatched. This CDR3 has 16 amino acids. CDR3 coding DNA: TGTGCCAGCAGCCAAGTTGCGAGCGGGAGTGTGGGTGAGCAGTACTTC. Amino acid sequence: CASSQVASGSVGEQYF.

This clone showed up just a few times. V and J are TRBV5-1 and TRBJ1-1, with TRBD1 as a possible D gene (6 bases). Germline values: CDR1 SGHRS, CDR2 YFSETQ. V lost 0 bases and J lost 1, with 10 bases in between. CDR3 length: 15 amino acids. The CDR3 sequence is CASSLEGRGNTEAFF. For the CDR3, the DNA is TGCGCCAGCAGCTTGGAGGGCAGGGGGAACACTGAAGCTTTCTTT.

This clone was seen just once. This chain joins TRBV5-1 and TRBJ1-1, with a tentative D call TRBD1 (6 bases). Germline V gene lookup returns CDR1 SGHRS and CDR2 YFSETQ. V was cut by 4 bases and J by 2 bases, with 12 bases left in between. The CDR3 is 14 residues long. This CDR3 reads CASSPGQTNTEAFF. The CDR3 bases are TGCGCCAGCAGCCCGGGACAAACCAACACTGAAGCTTTCTTT.

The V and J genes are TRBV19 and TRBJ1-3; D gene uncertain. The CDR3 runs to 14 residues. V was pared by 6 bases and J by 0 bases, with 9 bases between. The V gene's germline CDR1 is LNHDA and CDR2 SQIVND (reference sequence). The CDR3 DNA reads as TGTGCCAGTAGGGCCACCTTCTCTGGAAACACCATATATTTT. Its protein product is CASRATFSGNTIYF.

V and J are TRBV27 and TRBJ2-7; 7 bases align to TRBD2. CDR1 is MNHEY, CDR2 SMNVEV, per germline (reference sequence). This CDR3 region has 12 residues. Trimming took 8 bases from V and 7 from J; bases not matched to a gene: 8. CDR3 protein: CASGSSGGEQYF. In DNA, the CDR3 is TGTGCCAGCGGTTCTTCCGGGGGGGAGCAGTACTTC.

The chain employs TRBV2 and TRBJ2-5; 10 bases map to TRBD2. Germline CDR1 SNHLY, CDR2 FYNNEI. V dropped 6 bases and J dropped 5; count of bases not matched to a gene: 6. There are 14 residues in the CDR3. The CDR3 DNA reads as TGTGCCAGCAGCGCCAGCGGGAGGGGGGAGACCCAGTACTTC. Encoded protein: CASSASGRGETQYF.

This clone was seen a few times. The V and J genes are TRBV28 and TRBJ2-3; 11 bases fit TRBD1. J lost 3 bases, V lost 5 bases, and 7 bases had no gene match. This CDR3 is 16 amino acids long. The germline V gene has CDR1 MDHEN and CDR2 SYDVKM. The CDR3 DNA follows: TGTGCCAGCAGTCAACCGGGACAGGGGGATACAGATACGCAGTATTTT. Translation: CASSQPGQGDTDTQYF.

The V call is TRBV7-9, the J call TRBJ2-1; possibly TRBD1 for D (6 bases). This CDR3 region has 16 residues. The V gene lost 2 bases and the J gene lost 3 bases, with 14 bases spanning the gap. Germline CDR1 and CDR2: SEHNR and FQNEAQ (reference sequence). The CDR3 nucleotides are TGTGCCAGCAGCTTATATGGGACAATGGGCTACAATGAGCAGTTCTTC. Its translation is CASSLYGTMGYNEQFF.

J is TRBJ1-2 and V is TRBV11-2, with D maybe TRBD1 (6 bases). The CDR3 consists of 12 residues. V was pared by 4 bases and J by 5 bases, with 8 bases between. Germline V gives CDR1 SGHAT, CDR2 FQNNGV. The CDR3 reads CASSSGQYGYTF. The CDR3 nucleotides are TGTGCCAGCAGCTCAGGACAGTATGGCTACACCTTC. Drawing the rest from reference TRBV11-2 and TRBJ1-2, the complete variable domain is EAGVAQSPRYKIIEKRQSVAFWCNPISGHATLYWYQQILGQGPKLLIQFQNNGVVDDSQLPKDRFSAERLKGVDSTLKIQPAKLEDSAVYLCASSSGQYGYTFGSGTRLTVV.

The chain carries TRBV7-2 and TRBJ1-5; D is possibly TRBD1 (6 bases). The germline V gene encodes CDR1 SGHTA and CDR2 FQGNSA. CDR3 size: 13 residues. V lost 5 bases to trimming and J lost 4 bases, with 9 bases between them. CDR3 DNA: TGTGCCAGCAGCAGCACAGGGAATCAGCCCCAGCATTTT. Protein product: CASSSTGNQPQHF.

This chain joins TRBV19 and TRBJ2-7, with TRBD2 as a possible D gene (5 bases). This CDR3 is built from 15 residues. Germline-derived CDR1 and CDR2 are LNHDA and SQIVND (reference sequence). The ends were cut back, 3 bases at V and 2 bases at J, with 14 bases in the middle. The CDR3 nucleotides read TGTGCCAGTAGTATTGAAGGGAGAAGTACCTACGAGCAGTACTTC. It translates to CASSIEGRSTYEQYF.

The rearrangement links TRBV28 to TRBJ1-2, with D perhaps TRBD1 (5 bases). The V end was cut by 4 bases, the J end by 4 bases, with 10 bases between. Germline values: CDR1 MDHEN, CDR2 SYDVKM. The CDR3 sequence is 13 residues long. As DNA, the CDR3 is TGTGCCAGCAGTTCCGGCGGGGGCTATGGCTACACCTTC. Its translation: CASSSGGGYGYTF.

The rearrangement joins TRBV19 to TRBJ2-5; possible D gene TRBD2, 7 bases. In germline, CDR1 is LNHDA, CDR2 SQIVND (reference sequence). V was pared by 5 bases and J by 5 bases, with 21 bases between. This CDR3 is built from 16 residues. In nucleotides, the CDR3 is TGTGCCAGTAGTGGGCGGAAGGGGGGGCAGTTGGAGACCCAGTACTTC. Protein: CASSGRKGGQLETQYF.

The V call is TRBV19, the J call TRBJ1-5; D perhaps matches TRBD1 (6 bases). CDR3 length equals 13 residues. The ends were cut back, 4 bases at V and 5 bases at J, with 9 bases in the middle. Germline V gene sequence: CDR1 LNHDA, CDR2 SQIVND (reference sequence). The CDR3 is CASSNRVHQPQHF. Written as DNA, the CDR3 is TGTGCCAGTAGTAACAGGGTCCATCAGCCCCAGCATTTT.

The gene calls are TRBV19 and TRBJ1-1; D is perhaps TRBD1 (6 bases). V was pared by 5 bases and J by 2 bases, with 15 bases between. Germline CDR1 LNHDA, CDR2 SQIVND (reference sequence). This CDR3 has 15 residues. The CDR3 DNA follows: TGTGCCAGTAGTGCCAGGGGCCTTATCAACACTGAAGCTTTCTTT. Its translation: CASSARGLINTEAFF.

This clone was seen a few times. As DNA, the CDR3 is TGTGCCAGCAGCCCGAGTGGGCCCAGGGATACGCAGTATTTT. This gives the protein CASSPSGPRDTQYF. The J gene is TRBJ2-3, the V gene TRBV7-2; no reliable D call. Germline assignment: CDR1 SGHTA and CDR2 FQGNSA. V was clipped by 5 bases and J by 6 bases, with 15 bases between them. CDR3 length: 14 residues.

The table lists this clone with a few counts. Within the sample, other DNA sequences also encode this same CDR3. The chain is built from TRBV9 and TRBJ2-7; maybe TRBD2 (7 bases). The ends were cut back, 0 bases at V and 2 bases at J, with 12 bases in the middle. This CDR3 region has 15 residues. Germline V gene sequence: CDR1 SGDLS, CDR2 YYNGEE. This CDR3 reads CASSVAGGRAYEQYF. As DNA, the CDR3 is TGTGCCAGCAGCGTAGCCGGGGGGCGCGCCTACGAGCAGTACTTC.

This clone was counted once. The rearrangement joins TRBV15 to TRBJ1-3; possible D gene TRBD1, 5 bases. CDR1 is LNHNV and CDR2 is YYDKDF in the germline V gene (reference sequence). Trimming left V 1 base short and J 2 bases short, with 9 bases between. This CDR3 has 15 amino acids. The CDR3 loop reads CATSRGGGTGNTIYF. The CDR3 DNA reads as TGTGCCACCAGCAGAGGCGGGGGGACTGGAAACACCATATATTTT.